The TCR beta chain under discussion was sequenced for a study of blood T cell repertoires in COVID-19. The study recruited people aged roughly 18 to 89 years across about two dozen US areas. Categorization into cohorts depended on clinical history that participants reported. Assay used: immunoSEQ multiplex PCR; TCRdb lists only in-frame clones, some missing. The sample records over 55,000 clones, approximately 80% being singletons. Germline CDR1 WSHSY, CDR2 SAAADI. Trimming stripped 4 bases from V and 1 base from J, with 7 bases between. The CDR3 is 14 amino acids. The specimen sequenced was PBMCs or T cells enriched from blood (not recorded which). The receptor was derived from a woman aged 40 to 50 with acute COVID-19. V and J are TRBV10-2 and TRBJ2-2; D unclear. CDR3 in amino acids: CASSGTGNTGELFF. Written as DNA, the CDR3 is TGCGCCAGCAGTGGAACCGGGAACACCGGGGAGCTGTTTTTT.